The 9 T cell receptor beta chains presented below share a single source sample, sequenced in a study of blood T cells in healthy people across ages. A J-beta primer mix and a sample-barcoded 5' primer were used in a second PCR of about 7 to 12 cycles. TCRdb processed the 5' RACE reads anew with MiXCR; each CDR3 protein has one entry. The sample carries some 920,000 distinct CDR3 sequences, 51% recorded once. Sample: blood. These receptors originate from a woman aged 60 to 75 in good health.

The CDR3 region has the DNA TGTGCCAGCAGCCAAGGGAAAGGGGTTAACTATGGCTACACCTTC. This gives the protein CASSQGKGVNYGYTF. This chain joins TRBV3-1 and TRBJ1-2; D possibly corresponds to TRBD1 (5 bases). The germline V and J ends were trimmed by 1 base and 1 base, with 10 bases remaining between them. CDR1 LGHDT and CDR2 YNNKEL come from the germline V gene (reference sequence). The CDR3 runs to 15 residues.

CDR3 sequence reads: CASSLIGRQETQYF. The CDR3 DNA follows: TGTGCCAGCAGTTTAATCGGGAGGCAAGAGACCCAGTACTTC. V is TRBV28 and J is TRBJ2-5; 7 positions match TRBD2. CDR3 length: 14 residues. The V gene end was trimmed by 2 bases and the J gene end by 2 bases; junction bases not matched to a gene: 2. From germline, CDR1 is MDHEN and CDR2 SYDVKM.

This rearrangement joins TRBV7-2 to TRBJ2-1; a possible D gene is TRBD2 (6 bases). The length of the CDR3 is 16 residues. V was cut by 4 bases and J by 3 bases, with 16 bases left in between. Per germline, CDR1 SGHTA and CDR2 FQGNSA. The CDR3 DNA reads as TGTGCCAGCAGCTCATCTTTAGCGGATTACTACAATGAGCAGTTCTTC. Residues: CASSSSLADYYNEQFF.

This clonotype was found a few times. The genes are TRBV11-2 and TRBJ2-7, with 9 bases aligning to TRBD2. The CDR3 covers 18 residues. V lost 4 bases, J lost 5 bases, and 18 bases stayed unmatched. CDR1 SGHAT and CDR2 FQNNGV come from the germline V gene. As DNA, the CDR3 is TGTGCCAGCAGCTCGGGACTAGCCGCAGGCGGTACTTTGAACGAGCAGTACTTC. This sequence encodes CASSSGLAAGGTLNEQYF.

The rearrangement links TRBV4-1 to TRBJ1-5, with D uncertain. The germline V gene encodes CDR1 MGHRA and CDR2 YSYEKL. The CDR3 runs 14 residues. Trimming removed 0 bases at V and 6 bases at J, with 9 bases between. This CDR3 is CASSQEGWVQPQHF. For the CDR3, the DNA is TGCGCCAGCAGCCAAGAAGGGTGGGTTCAGCCCCAGCATTTT.

CDR3 region: CASGQAGIPYEQYF. The CDR3 DNA reads as TGTGCCAGCGGCCAGGCAGGTATTCCCTACGAGCAGTACTTC. The chain carries TRBV6-2 or TRBV6-3 and TRBJ2-7; D is ambiguous. The CDR3 is 14 amino acids. The germline V gene encodes CDR1 MNHEY and CDR2 SVGEGT. Trimming removed 8 bases at V and 2 bases at J, with 16 bases between.

This clonotype was counted only a few times. The gene calls are TRBV6-5 and TRBJ2-7; D uncertain. Trimming pared 6 bases from V and 2 bases from J, leaving 17 bases between. CDR1 MNHEY and CDR2 SVGAGI come from the germline V gene. The CDR3 contains 15 residues. CDR3 in DNA: TGTGCCAGCAGCCCTAGGCGTCCAAAACCCTACGAGCAGTACTTC. Residues: CASSPRRPKPYEQYF.

V usage is TRBV7-2 and J usage is TRBJ2-4, with 14 bases that match TRBD2. The DNA end lines up better with TRBJ2-5; the J call may be wrong. The CDR3 extends over 15 amino acids. Looked up from germline, CDR1 is SGHTA and CDR2 is FQGNSA. CDR3 region: CASRGLAGVGETQYF. The CDR3 region has the DNA TGTGCCAGCAGGGGACTAGCGGGAGTTGGTGAGACCCAGTACTTC.

The chain recombines TRBV6-1 with TRBJ2-2, with no clear D. From germline, CDR1 is MNHNS and CDR2 SASEGT. This CDR3 region has 14 residues. Between the trimmed V and J ends, which lost 3 bases and 3 bases, there was a span of 8 bases. CDR3 loop: CASSEKQYTGELFF. Written as DNA, the CDR3 is TGTGCCAGCAGTGAGAAACAGTACACCGGGGAGCTGTTTTTT.